This TCR beta chain was profiled in a study of control samples from healthy donors and cancer patients. The repertoire was sequenced with immunoSEQ multiplex PCR; TCRdb's copy has only in-frame clones and lacks some. The sample records about 160,000 clones, roughly 94% being singletons. Germline lookup yields CDR1 LGHDT and CDR2 YNNKEL (reference sequence). The length of the CDR3 is 14 residues. Trimming pared 1 base from V and 10 bases from J, leaving 14 bases between. This TCR came from a woman in her thirties or forties in good health. Input material: blood. This chain uses TRBV3-1 (or the pseudogene TRBV3-2) with TRBJ2-1; D possibly corresponds to TRBD2 (5 bases). The DNA for the CDR3 is TGTGCCAGCAGCCAAGGGGTTACCCGAGGGGAGCAGTTCTTC. It specifies CASSQGVTRGEQFF.